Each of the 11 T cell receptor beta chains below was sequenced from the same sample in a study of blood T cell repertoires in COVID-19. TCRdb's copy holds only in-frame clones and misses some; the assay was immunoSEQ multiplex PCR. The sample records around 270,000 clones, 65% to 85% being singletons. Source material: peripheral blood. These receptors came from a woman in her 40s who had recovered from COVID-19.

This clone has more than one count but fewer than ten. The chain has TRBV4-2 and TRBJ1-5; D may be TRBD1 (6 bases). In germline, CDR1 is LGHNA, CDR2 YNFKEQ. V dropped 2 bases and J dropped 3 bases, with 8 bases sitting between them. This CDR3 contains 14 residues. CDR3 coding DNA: TGTGCCAGCAGCCAAACAGGGTTCAATCAGCCCCAGCATTTT. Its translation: CASSQTGFNQPQHF.

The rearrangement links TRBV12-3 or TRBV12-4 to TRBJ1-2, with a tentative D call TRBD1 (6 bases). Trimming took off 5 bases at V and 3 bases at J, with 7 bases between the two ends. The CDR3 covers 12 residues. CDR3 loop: CASSQGYYGYTF. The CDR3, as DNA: TGTGCCAGCAGTCAGGGGTACTATGGCTACACCTTC.

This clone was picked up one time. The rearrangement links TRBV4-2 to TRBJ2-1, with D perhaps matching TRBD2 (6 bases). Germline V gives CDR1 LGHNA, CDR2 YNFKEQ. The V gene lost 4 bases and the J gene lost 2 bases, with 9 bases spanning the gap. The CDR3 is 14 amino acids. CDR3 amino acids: CASSPGGPYNEQFF. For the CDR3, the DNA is TGTGCCAGCAGCCCCGGGGGACCCTACAATGAGCAGTTCTTC.

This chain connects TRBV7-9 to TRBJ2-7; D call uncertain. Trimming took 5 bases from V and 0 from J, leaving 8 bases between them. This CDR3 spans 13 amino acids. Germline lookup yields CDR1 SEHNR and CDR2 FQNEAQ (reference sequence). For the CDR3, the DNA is TGTGCCAGCAGCCCCAGTCCCTCCTACGAGCAGTACTTC. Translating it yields CASSPSPSYEQYF.

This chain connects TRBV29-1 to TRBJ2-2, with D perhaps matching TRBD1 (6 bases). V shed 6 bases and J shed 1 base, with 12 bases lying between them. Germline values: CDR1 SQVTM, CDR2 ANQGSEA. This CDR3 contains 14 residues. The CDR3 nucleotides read TGCAGCGTCCAGGGGCAGCAGAACACCGGGGAGCTGTTTTTT. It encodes CSVQGQQNTGELFF.

In nucleotides, the CDR3 is TGTGCCAGCAGCTTACTAGCGGGGGAACAGACCACAGATACGCAGTATTTT. Amino acids: CASSLLAGEQTTDTQYF. V and J are TRBV7-2 and TRBJ2-3, with 10 bases matching TRBD2. The J segment lost 2 bases and the V segment lost 2 bases, leaving 7 bases of the junction unmatched. The CDR3 runs 17 residues. In germline, CDR1 is SGHTA, CDR2 FQGNSA.

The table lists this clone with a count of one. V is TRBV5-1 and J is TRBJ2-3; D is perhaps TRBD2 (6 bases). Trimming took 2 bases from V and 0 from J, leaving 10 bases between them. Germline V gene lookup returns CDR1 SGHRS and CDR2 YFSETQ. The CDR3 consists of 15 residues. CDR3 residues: CASSFGAGSTDTQYF. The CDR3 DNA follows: TGCGCCAGCAGCTTTGGGGCGGGAAGCACAGATACGCAGTATTTT.

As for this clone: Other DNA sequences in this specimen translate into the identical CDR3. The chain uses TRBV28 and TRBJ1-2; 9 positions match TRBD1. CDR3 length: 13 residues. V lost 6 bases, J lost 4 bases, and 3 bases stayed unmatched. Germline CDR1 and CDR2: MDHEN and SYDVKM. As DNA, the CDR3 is TGTGCCAGCAGCCTGGGACAGGGCTATGGCTACACCTTC. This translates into CASSLGQGYGYTF.

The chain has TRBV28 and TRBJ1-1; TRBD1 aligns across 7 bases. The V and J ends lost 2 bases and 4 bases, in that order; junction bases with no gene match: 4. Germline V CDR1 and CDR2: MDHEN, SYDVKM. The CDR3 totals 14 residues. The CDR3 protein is CASSLPGTVTEAFF. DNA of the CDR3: TGTGCCAGCAGTTTACCTGGGACAGTCACTGAAGCTTTCTTT.

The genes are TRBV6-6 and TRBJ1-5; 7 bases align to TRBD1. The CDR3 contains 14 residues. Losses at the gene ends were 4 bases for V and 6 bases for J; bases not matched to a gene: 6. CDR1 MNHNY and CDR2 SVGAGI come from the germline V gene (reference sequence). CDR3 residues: CASSLQGMSQPQHF. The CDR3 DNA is TGTGCCAGCAGTTTACAGGGGATGAGTCAGCCCCAGCATTTT.

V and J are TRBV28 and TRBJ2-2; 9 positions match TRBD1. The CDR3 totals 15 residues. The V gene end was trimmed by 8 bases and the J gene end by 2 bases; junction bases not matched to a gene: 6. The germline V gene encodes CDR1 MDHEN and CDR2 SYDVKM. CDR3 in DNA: TGTGCCAGCTATATGGGACAGGGAAACACCGGGGAGCTGTTTTTT. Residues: CASYMGQGNTGELFF. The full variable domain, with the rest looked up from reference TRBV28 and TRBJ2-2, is DVKVTQSSRYLVKRTGEKVFLECVQDMDHENMFWYRQDPGLGLRLIYFSYDVKMKEKGDIPEGYSVSREKKERFSLILESASTNQTSMYLCASYMGQGNTGELFFGEGSRLTVL.